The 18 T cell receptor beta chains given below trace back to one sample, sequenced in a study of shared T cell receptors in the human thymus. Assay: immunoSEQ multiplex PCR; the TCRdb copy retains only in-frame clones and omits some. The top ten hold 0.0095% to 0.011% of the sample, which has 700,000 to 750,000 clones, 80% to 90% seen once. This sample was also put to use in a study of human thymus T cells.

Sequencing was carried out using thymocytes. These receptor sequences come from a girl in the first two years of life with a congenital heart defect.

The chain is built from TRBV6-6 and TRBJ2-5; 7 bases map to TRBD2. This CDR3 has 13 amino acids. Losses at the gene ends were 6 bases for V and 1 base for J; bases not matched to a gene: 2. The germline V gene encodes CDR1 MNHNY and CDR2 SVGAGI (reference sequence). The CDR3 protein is CASRAGTQETQYF. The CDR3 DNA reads TGTGCCAGCAGAGCGGGGACCCAAGAGACCCAGTACTTC.

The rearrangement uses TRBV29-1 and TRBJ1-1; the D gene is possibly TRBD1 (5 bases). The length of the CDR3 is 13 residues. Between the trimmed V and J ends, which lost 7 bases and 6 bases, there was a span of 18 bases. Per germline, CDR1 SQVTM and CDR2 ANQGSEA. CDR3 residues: CSAGWQGVAEAFF. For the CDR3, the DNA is TGCAGCGCCGGCTGGCAGGGCGTCGCTGAAGCTTTCTTT.

The CDR3 spells CASSAIYNQPQHF. In DNA form, the CDR3 reads TGTGCCAGCAGTGCGATTTACAATCAGCCCCAGCATTTT. The chain recombines TRBV6-5 with TRBJ1-5; D is undetermined. V dropped 5 bases and J dropped 3 bases, with 8 bases sitting between them. The CDR3 contains 13 residues. CDR1 MNHEY and CDR2 SVGAGI come from the germline V gene.

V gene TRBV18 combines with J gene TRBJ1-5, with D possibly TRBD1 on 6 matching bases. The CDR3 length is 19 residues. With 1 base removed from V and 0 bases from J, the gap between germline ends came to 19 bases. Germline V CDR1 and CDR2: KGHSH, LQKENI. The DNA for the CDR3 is TGTGCCAGCTCACCACGAGTATTCACAGGGCGCGGTAGCAATCAGCCCCAGCATTTT. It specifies CASSPRVFTGRGSNQPQHF. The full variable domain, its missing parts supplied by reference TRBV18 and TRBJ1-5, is NAGVMQNPRHLVRRRGQEARLRCSPMKGHSHVYWYRQLPEEGLKFMVYLQKENIIDESGMPKERFSAEFPKEGPSILRIQQVVRGDSAAYFCASSPRVFTGRGSNQPQHFGDGTRLSIL.

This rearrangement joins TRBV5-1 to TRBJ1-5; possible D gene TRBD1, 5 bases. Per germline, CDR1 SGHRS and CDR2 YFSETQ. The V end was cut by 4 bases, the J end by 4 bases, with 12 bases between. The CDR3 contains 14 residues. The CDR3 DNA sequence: TGCGCCAGCAGCCCCTGGGCAGGGAATCAGCCCCAGCATTTT. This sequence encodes CASSPWAGNQPQHF.

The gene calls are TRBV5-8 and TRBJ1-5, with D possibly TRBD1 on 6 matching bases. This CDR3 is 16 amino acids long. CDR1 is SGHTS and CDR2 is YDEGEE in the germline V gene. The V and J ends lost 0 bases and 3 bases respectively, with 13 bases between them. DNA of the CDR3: TGTGCCAGCAGCTTGGCCCGGGCAGGGGACAATCAGCCCCAGCATTTT. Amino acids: CASSLARAGDNQPQHF.

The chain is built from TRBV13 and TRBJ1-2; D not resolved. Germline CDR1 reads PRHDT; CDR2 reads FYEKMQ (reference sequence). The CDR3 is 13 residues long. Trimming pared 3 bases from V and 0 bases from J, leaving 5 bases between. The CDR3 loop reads CASSFNSNYGYTF. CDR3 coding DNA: TGTGCCAGCAGCTTTAATTCTAACTATGGCTACACCTTC.

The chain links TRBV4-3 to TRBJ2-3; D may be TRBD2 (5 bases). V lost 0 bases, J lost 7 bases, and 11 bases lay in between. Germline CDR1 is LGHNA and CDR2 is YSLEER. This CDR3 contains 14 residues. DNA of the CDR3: TGCGCCAGCAGCCAAGACCTAGCATGGAATACGCAGTATTTT. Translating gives CASSQDLAWNTQYF.

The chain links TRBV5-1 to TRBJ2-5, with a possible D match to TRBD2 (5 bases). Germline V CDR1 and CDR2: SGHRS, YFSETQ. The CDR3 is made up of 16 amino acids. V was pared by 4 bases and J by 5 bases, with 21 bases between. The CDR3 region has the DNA TGCGCCAGCAGCCCGGCGTGGATTTTGTCGGGGGAGACCCAGTACTTC. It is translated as CASSPAWILSGETQYF.

The CDR3 nucleotides are TGCAGCGTTGTGGGGGCCGGGACAGAAGCTTTCTTT. This gives the protein CSVVGAGTEAFF. This sequence joins TRBV29-1 and TRBJ1-1; TRBD1 is a possible D gene (6 bases). Trimming removed 4 bases at V and 8 bases at J, with 14 bases between. The CDR3 loop spans 12 amino acids. CDR1 is SQVTM and CDR2 is ANQGSEA in the germline V gene.

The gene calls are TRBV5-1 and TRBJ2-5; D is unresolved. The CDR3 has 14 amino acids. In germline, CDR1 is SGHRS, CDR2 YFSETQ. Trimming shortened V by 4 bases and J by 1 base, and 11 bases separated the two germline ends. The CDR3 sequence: CASSPEAGQETQYF. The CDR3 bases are TGCGCCAGCAGCCCCGAGGCCGGCCAAGAGACCCAGTACTTC. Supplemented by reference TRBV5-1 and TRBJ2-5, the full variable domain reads KAGVTQTPRYLIKTRGQQVTLSCSPISGHRSVSWYQQTPGQGLQFLFEYFSETQRNKGNFPGRFSGRQFSNSRSEMNVSTLELGDSALYLCASSPEAGQETQYFGPGTRLLVL.

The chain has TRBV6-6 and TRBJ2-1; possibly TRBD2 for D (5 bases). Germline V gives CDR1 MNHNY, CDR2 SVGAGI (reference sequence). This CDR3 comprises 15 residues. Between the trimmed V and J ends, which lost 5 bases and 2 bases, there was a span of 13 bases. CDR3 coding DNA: TGTGCCAGCAGTACAATTACCGGGACCTACAATGAGCAGTTCTTC. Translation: CASSTITGTYNEQFF.

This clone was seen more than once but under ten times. Here the CDR3 DNA reads TGCGCCAGCAGCCCCAAGCAGGGTAGAGGCGACACTGAAGCTTTCTTT. This codes for CASSPKQGRGDTEAFF. The V gene is TRBV4-3, the J gene TRBJ1-1; D possibly corresponds to TRBD1 (5 bases). V lost 4 bases, J lost 3 bases, and 18 bases lay in between. The CDR3 runs to 16 residues. In germline, CDR1 is LGHNA, CDR2 YSLEER.

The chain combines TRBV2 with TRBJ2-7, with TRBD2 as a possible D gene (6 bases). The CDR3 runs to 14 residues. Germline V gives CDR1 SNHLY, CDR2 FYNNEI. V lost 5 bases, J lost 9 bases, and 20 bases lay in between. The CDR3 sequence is CASSYRDSRRRQYF. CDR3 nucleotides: TGTGCCAGCAGTTACCGGGACTCCAGACGTCGGCAGTACTTC.

CDR3 protein: CASKPFTGSALDYNSPLHF. CDR3 bases: TGTGCCAGCAAACCATTTACAGGGTCCGCGCTAGACTATAATTCACCCCTCCACTTT. The chain combines TRBV27 with TRBJ1-6; a possible D gene is TRBD1 (6 bases). The V end was cut by 7 bases, the J end by 3 bases, with 25 bases between. The germline CDR1 and CDR2 sequences are MNHEY and SMNVEV (reference sequence). The CDR3 runs 19 residues.

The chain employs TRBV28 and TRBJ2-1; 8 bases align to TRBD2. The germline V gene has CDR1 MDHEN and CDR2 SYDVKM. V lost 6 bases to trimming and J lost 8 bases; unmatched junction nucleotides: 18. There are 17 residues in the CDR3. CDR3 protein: CASSSGGGRYNGDEQFF. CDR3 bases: TGTGCCAGCAGCTCCGGGGGGGGACGCTACAATGGGGATGAGCAGTTCTTC.

The CDR3 spells CASSPRTSPGEQYF. CDR3 DNA: TGTGCCAGCAGCCCTCGGACTTCCCCGGGGGAGCAGTACTTC. The chain couples TRBV6-6 to TRBJ2-7; a possible D gene is TRBD2 (5 bases). The CDR3 extends over 14 amino acids. CDR1 and CDR2 (germline): MNHNY, SVGAGI (reference sequence). Trimming shortened V by 6 bases and J by 7 bases, and 19 bases separated the two germline ends.

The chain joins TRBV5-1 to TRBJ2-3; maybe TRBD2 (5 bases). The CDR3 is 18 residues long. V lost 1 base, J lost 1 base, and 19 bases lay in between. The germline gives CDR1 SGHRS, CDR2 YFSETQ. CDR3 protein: CASSLRSQSGPRTDTQYF. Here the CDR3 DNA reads TGCGCCAGCAGCTTGAGGAGCCAGAGCGGCCCCCGCACAGATACGCAGTATTTT.